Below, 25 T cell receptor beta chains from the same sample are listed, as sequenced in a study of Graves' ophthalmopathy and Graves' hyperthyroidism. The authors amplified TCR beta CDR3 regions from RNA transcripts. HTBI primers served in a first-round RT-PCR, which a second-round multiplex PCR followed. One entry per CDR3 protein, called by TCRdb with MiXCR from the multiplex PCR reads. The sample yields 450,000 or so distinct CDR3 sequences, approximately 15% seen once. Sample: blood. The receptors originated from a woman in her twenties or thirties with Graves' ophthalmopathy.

CDR3 loop: CASSTTFSQAASGANVLTF. The CDR3 DNA is TGTGCCAGCAGTACTACATTTTCCCAGGCCGCCTCTGGGGCCAACGTCCTGACTTTC. The rearrangement uses TRBV11-2 and TRBJ2-6; D not certain. The V gene lost 6 bases and the J gene lost 0 bases, with 21 bases spanning the gap. The CDR3 extends over 19 amino acids. The germline V gene encodes CDR1 SGHAT and CDR2 FQNNGV.

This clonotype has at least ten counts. Here the CDR3 reads CSALARSYEQYF. DNA of the CDR3: TGCAGTGCTCTAGCCAGATCCTACGAGCAGTACTTC. The gene calls are TRBV20-1 and TRBJ2-7; possibly TRBD2 for D (5 bases). This CDR3 spans 12 amino acids. V lost 5 bases to trimming and J lost 1 base, with 9 bases between them. Germline CDR1 reads DFQATT; CDR2 reads SNEGSKA (reference sequence).

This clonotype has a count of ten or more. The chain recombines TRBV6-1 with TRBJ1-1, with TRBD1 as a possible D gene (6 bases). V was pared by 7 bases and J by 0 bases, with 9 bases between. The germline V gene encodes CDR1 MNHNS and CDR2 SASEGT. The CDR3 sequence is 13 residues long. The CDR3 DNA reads TGTGCCAGCATGAGGACAGTGAACACTGAAGCTTTCTTT. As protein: CASMRTVNTEAFF.

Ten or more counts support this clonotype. CDR3 bases: TGCAGCGTTCAGTCCCAGTATGATGGCTACACCTTC. This encodes CSVQSQYDGYTF. The chain recombines TRBV29-1 with TRBJ1-2, with unresolved D. CDR3 size: 12 residues. Trimming stripped 5 bases from V and 6 bases from J, with 13 bases between. Looked up from germline, CDR1 is SQVTM and CDR2 is ANQGSEA.

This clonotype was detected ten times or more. The chain's CDR3 is CASSTGGRTGSNTEAFF. As DNA, the CDR3 is TGTGCCAGCAGTACAGGGGGGAGGACAGGTTCGAACACTGAAGCTTTCTTT. The rearrangement links TRBV12-3 or TRBV12-4 to TRBJ1-1, with 8 bases aligning to TRBD1. CDR3 size: 17 residues. J gave up 1 base and V 5 bases, and 12 bases lay outside the gene matches.

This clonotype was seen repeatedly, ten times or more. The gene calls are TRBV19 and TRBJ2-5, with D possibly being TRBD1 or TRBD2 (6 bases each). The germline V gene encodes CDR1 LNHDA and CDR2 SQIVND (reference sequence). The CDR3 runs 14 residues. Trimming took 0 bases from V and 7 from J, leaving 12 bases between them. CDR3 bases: TGTGCCAGTAGTATAGATGGGGGGCCGGGGACCCAGTACTTC. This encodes CASSIDGGPGTQYF.

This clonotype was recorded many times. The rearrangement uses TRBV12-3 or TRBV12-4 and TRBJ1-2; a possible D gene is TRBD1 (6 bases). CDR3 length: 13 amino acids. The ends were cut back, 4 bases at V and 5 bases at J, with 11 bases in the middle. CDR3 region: CASSYRGPYGYTF. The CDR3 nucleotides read TGTGCCAGCAGTTACCGGGGGCCTTATGGCTACACCTTC.

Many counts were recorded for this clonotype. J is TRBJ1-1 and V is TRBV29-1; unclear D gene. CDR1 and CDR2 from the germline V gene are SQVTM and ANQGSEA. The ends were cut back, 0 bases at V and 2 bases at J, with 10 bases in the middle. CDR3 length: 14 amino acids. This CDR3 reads CSVEEGMGNTEAFF. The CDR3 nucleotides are TGCAGCGTTGAAGAAGGGATGGGTAACACTGAAGCTTTCTTT.

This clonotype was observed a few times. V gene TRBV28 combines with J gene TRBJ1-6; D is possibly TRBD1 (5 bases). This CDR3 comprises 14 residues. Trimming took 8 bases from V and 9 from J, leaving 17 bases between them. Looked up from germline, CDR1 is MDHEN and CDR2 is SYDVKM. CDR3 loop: CASVRGVLTSPLHF. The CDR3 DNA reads TGTGCCAGCGTTCGAGGGGTTTTGACTTCACCCCTCCACTTT.

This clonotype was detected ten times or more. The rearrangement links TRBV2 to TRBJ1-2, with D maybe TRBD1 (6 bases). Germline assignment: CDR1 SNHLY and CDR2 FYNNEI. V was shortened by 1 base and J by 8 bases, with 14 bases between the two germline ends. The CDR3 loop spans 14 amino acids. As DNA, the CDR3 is TGTGCCAGCAGTGAAGTGCAGGGGTTCACGGGCTACACCTTC. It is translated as CASSEVQGFTGYTF.

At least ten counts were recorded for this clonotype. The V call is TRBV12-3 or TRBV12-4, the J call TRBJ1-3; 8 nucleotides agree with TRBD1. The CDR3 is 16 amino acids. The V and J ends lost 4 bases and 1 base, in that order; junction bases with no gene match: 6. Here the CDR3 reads CASSSNRGISGNTIYF. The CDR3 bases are TGTGCCAGCAGTTCAAACAGGGGGATATCTGGAAACACCATATATTTT.

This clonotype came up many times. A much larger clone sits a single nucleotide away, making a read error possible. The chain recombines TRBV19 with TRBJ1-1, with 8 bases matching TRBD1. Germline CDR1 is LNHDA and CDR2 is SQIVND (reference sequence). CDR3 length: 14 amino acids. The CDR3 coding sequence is TGTGCCGGTAGTCCTGGACAGGGGAACACTGAAGCTTTCTTT. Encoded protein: CAGSPGQGNTEAFF.

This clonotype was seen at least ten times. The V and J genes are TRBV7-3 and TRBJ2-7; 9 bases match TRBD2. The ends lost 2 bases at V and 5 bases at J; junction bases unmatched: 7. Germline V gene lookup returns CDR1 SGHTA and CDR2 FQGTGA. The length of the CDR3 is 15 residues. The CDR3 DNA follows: TGTGCCAGCAGCTTAGGCGGGAGGGCCGGCGACGAGCAGTACTTC. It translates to CASSLGGRAGDEQYF.

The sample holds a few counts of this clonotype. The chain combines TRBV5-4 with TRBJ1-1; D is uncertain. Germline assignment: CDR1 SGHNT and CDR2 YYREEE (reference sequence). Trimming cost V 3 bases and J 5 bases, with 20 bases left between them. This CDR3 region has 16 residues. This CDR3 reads CASSSTGRERRTEAFF. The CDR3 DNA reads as TGTGCCAGCAGCTCAACGGGGAGGGAACGGAGGACTGAAGCTTTCTTT.

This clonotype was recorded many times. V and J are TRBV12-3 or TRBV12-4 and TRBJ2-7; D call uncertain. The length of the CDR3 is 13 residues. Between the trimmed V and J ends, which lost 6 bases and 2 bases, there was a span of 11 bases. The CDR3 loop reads CASSSVAAYEQYF. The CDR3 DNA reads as TGTGCCAGCAGCTCTGTTGCCGCCTACGAGCAGTACTTC.

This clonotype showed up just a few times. CDR3 DNA: TGTGCCAGCAGCAACACAGGGGTAGCAAACGAGCAGTACTTC. It translates to CASSNTGVANEQYF. This chain joins TRBV3-1 and TRBJ2-7, with TRBD1 matching over 7 bases. V lost 5 bases to trimming and J lost 5 bases; unmatched junction nucleotides: 9. Germline V gene data show CDR1 as LGHDT and CDR2 as YNNKEL (reference sequence). The CDR3 runs 14 residues.

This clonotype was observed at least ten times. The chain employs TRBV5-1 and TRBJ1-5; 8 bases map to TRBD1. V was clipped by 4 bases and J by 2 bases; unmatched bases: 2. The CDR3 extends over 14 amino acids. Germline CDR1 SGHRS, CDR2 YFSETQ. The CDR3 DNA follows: TGCGCCAGCAGCGTACAGGGGGGCAATCAGCCCCAGCATTTT. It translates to CASSVQGGNQPQHF.

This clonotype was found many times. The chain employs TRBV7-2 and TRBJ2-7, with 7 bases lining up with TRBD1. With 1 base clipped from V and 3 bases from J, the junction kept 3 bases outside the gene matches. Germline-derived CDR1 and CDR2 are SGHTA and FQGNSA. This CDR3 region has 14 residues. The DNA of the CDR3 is TGTGCCAGCAGCTTAGACAGGGGCCACTACGAGCAGTACTTC. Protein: CASSLDRGHYEQYF.

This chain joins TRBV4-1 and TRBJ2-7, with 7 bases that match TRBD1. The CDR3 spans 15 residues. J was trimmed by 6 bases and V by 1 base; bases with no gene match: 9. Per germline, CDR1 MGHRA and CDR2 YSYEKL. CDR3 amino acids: CASSQGRQGFVEQYF. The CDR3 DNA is TGCGCCAGCAGCCAAGGGAGACAGGGCTTCGTCGAGCAGTACTTC.

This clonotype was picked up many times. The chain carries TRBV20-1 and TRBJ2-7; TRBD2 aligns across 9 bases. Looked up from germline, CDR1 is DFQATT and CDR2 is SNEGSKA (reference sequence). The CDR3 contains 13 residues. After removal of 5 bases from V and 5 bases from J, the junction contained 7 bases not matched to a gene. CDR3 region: CSAGGGGAHEQYF. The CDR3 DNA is TGCAGTGCTGGGGGCGGGGGGGCCCACGAGCAGTACTTC.

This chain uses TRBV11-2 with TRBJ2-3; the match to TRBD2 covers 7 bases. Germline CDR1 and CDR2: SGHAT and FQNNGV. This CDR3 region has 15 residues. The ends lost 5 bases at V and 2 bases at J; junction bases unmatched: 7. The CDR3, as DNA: TGTGCCAGCAGCCGGAAAGCGGGGATCACAGATACGCAGTATTTT. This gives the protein CASSRKAGITDTQYF.

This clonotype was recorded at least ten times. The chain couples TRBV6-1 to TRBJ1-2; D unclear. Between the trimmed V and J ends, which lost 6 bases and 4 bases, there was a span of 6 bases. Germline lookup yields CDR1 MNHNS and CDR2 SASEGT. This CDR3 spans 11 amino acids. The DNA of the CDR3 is TGTGCCAGCAGGGCATCCTATGGCTACACCTTC. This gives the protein CASRASYGYTF.

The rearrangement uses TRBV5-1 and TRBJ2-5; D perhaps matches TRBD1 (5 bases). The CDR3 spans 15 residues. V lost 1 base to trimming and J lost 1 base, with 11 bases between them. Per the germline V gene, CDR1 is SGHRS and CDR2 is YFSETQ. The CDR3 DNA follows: TGCGCCAGCAGCTTGCCACCCAGGGTCCAAGAGACCCAGTACTTC. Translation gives CASSLPPRVQETQYF.

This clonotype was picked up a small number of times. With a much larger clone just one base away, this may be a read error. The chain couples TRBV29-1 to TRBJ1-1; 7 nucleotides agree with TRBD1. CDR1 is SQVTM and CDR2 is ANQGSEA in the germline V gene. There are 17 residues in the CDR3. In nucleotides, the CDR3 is TGCAGCGTCCGATTGGGACAGTCCGCATCCATGAACACTGAAGCTTGCTTT. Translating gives CSVRLGQSASMNTEACF.

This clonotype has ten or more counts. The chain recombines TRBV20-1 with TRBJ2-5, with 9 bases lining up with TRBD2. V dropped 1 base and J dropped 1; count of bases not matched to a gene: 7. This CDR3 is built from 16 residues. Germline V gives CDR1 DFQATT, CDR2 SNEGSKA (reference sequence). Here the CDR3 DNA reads TGCAGTGCTAGAGTGAGAGCGGGAGGCCTCCAAGAGACCCAGTACTTC. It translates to CSARVRAGGLQETQYF.